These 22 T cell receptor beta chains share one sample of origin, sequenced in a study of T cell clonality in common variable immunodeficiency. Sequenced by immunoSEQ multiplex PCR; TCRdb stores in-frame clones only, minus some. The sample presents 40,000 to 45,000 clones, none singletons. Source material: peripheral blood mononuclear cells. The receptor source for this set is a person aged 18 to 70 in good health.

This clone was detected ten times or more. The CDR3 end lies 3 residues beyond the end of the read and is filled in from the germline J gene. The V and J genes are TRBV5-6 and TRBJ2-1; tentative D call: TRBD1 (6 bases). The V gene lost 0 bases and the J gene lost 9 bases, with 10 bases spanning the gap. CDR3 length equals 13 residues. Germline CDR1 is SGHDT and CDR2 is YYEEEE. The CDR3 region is CASSLEQGGEQFF. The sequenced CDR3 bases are TGTGCCAGCAGCTTGGAACAGGGTGGTGAG.

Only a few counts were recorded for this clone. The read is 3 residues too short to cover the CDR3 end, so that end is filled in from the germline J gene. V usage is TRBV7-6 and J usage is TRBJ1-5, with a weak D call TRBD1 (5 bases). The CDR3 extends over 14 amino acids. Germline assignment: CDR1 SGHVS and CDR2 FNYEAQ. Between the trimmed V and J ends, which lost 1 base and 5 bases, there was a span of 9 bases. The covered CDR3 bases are TGTGCCAGCAGCTTAGGGGCAGGGCATCAGCCC. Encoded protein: CASSLGAGHQP. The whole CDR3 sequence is CASSLGAGHQPQHF.

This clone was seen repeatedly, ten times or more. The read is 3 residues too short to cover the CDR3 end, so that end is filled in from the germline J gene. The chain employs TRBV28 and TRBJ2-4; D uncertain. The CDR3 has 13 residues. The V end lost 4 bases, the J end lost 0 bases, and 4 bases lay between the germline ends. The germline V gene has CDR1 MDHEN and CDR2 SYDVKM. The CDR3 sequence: CASSSVAKNIQYF. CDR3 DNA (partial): TGTGCCAGCAGTTCCGTAGCCAAAAACATT.

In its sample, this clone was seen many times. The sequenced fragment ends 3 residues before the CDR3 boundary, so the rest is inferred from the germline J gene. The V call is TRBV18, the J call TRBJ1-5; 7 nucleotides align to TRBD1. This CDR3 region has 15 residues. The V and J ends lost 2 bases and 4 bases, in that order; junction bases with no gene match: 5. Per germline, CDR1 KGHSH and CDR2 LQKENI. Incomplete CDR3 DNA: TGTGCCAGCTCACCAGCTACAGGGGAAAATCAGCCC. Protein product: CASSPATGENQP. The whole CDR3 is CASSPATGENQPQHF.

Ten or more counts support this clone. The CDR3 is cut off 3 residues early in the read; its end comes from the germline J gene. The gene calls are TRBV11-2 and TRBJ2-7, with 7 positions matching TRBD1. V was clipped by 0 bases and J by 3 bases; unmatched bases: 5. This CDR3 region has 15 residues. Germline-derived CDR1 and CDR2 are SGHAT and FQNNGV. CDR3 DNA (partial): TGTGCCAGCAGCTTAGATTTACAGGGGATCTACGAG. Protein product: CASSLDLQGIYE. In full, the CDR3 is CASSLDLQGIYEQYF.

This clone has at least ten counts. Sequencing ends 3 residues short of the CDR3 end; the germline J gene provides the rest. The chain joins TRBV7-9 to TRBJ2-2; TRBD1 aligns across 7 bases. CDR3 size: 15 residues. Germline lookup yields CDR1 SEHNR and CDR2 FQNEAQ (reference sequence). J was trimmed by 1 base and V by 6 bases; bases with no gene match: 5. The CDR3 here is CASRSDRRNTGELFF. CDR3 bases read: TGTGCCAGCAGATCGGACAGGAGGAACACCGGGGAG.

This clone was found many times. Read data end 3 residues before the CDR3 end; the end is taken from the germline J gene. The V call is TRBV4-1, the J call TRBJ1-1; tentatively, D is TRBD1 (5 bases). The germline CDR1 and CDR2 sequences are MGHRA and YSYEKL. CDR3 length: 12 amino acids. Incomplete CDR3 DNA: TGCGCCAGCAGCCCTGTAGGGGTCGAA. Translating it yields CASSPVGVE. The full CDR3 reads CASSPVGVEAFF.

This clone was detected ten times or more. This chain's CDR3 is CASSQEDRGGYEQYF. Incomplete CDR3 DNA: TGTGCCAGCAGCCAAGAGGACCGGGGTGGTTACGAG. The chain carries TRBV14 and TRBJ2-7; weak D call: TRBD2 (5 bases). The read terminates 3 residues ahead of where the CDR3 ends, so the germline J gene completes it. The CDR3 runs to 15 residues. V lost 0 bases and J lost 4, with 13 bases in between. Per germline, CDR1 SGHDN and CDR2 FVKESK.

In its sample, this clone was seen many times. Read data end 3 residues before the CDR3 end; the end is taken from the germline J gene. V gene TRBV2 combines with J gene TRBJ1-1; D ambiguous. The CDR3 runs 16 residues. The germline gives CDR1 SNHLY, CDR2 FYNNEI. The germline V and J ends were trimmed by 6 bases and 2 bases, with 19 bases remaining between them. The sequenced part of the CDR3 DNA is TGTGCCAGCAGCGCCGGTGCGGCACTCGCTAACACTGAA. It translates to CASSAGAALANTE. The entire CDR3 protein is CASSAGAALANTEAFF.

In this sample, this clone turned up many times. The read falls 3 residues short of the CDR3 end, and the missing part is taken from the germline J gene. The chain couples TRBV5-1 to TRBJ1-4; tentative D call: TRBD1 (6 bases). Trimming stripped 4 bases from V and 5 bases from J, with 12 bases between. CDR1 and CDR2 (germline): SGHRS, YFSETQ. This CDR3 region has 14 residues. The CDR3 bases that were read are TGCGCCAGCAGCCAAACAGGGACAAATGAAAAA. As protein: CASSQTGTNEK. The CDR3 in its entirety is CASSQTGTNEKLFF.

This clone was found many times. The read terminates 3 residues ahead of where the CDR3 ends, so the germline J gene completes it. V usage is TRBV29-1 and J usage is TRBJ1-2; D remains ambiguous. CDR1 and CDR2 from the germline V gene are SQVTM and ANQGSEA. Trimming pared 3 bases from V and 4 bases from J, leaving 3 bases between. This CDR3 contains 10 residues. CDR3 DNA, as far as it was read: TGCAGCGTTGACATCTATGGC. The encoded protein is CSVDIYG. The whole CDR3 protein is CSVDIYGYTF.

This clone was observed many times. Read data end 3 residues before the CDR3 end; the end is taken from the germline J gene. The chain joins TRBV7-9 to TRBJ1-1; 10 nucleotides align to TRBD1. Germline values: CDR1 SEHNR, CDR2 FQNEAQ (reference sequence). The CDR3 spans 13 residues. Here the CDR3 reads CASSFGDRGQAFF. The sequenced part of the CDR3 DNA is TGTGCCAGCAGCTTCGGGGACAGGGGCCAA.

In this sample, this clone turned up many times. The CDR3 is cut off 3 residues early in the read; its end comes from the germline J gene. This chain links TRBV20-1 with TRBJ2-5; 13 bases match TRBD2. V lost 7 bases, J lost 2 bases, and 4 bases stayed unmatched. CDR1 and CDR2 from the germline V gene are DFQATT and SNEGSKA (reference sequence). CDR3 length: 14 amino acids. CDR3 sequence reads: CSGRTSGRQETQYF. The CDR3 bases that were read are TGCAGTGGTCGGACTAGCGGGAGACAAGAGACC.

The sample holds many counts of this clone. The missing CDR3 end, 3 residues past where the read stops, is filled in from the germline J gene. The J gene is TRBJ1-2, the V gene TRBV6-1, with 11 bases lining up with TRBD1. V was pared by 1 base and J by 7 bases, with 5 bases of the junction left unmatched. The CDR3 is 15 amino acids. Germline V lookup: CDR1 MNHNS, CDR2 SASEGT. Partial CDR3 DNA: TGTGCCAGCAGTGAAGGGGGGACAGGGGGACTTGGC. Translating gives CASSEGGTGGLG. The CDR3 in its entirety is CASSEGGTGGLGYTF.

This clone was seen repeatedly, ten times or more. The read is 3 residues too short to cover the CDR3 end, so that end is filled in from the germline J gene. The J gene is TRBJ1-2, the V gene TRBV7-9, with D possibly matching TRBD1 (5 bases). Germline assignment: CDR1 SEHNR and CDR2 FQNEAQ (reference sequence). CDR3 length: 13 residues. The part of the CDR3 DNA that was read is TGTGCCAGCAGCTTAGGTCAGGGTGAAGGC. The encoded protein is CASSLGQGEG. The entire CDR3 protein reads CASSLGQGEGYTF.

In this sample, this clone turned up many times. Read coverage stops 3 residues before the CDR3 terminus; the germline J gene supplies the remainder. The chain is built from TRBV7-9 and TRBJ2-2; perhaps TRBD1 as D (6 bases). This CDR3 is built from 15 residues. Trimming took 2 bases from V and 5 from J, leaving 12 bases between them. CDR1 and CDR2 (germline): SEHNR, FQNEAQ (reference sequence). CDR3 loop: CASSLWEQGTGELFF. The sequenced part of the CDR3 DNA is TGTGCCAGCAGCTTATGGGAACAGGGAACCGGGGAG.

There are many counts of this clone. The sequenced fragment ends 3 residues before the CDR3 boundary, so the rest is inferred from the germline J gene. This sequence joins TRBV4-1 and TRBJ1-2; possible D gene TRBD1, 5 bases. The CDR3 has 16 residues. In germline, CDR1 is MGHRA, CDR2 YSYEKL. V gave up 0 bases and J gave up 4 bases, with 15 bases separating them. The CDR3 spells CASSQDLARVSYGYTF. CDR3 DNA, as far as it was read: TGCGCCAGCAGCCAAGATTTGGCCAGGGTGAGCTATGGC.

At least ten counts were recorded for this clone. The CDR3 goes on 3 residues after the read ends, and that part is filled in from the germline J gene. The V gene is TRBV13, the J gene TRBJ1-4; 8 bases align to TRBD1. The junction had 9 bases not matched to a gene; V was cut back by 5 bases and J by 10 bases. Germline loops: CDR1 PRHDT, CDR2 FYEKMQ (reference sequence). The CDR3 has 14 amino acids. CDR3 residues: CASSSRDTGGKLFF. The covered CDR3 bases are TGTGCCAGCAGCAGCCGGGACACAGGGGGAAAA. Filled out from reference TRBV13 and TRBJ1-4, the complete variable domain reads AAGVIQSPRHLIKEKRETATLKCYPIPRHDTVYWYQQGPGQDPQFLISFYEKMQSDKGSIPDRFSAQQFSDYHSELNMSSLELGDSALYFCASSSRDTGGKLFFGSGTQLSVL.

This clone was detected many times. The chain's CDR3 is CASSMGQSSYNEQFF. The CDR3 DNA, read in part, is TGTGCCAGTAGTATGGGACAGAGCTCCTACAATGAG. The chain couples TRBV19 to TRBJ2-1, with 7 bases identical to TRBD1. The sequence runs out 3 residues before the end of the CDR3; the remainder is reconstructed from the germline J gene. This CDR3 contains 15 residues. The J segment lost 0 bases and the V segment lost 3 bases, leaving 2 bases of the junction unmatched. The germline CDR1 and CDR2 sequences are LNHDA and SQIVND (reference sequence).

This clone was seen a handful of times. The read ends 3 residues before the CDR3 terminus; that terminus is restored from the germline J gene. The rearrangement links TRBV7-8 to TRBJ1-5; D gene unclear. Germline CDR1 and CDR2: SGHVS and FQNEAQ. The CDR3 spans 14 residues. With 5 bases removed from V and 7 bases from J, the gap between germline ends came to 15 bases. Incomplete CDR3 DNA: TGTGCCAGCAGCCCAGGAGGGTCGGGGCAGCCC. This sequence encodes CASSPGGSGQP. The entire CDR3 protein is CASSPGGSGQPQHF.

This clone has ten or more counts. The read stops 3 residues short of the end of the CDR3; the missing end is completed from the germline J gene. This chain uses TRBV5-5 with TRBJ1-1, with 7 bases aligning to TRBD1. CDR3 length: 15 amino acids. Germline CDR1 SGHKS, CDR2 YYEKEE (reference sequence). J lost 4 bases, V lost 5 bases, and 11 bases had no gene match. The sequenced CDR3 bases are TGTGCCAGCAGTTTACAGGGGCGGCCGAGCACTGAA. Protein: CASSLQGRPSTE. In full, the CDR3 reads CASSLQGRPSTEAFF.

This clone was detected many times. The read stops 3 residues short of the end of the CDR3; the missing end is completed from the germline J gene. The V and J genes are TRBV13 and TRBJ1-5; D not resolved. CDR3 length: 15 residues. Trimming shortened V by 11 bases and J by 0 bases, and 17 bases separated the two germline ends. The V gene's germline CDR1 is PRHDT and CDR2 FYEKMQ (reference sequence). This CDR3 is CAPRRQVHSNQPQHF. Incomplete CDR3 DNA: TGTGCCCCCAGAAGGCAGGTTCATAGCAATCAGCCC.